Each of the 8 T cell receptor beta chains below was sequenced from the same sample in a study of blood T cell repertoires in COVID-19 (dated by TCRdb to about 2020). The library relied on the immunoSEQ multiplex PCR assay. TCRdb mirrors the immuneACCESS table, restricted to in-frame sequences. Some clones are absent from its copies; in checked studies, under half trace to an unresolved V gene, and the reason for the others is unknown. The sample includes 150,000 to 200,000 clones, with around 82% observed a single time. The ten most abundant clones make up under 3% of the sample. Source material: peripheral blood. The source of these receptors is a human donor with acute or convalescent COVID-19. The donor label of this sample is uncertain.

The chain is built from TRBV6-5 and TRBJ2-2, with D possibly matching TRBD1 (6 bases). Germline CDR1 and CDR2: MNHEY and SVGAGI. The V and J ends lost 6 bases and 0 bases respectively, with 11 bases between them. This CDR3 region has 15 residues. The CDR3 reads CASREKGANTGELFF. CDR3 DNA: TGTGCCAGCAGGGAGAAGGGGGCGAACACCGGGGAGCTGTTTTTT.

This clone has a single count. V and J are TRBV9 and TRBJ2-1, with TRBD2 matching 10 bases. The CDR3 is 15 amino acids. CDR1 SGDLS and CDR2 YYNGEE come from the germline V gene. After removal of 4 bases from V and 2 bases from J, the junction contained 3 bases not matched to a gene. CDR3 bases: TGTGCCAGCAGCCGTACTAGCGGGACCTACAATGAGCAGTTCTTC. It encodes CASSRTSGTYNEQFF.

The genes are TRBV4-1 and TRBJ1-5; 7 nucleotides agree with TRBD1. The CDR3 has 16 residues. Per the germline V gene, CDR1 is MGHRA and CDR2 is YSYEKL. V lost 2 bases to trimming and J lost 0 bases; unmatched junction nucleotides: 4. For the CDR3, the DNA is TGCGCCAGCAGCCAACACAGGGGTGATAGCAATCAGCCCCAGCATTTT. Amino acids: CASSQHRGDSNQPQHF.

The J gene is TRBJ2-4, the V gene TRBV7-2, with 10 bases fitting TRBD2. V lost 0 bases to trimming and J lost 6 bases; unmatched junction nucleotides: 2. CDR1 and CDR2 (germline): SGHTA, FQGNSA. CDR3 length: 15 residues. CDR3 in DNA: TGTGCCAGCAGCTTAGCGGGACTAGCGACAAACATTCAGTACTTC. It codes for CASSLAGLATNIQYF.

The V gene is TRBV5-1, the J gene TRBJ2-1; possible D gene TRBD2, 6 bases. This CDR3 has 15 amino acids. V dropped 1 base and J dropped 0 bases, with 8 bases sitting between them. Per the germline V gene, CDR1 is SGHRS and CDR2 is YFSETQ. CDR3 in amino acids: CASSLLGGSYNEQFF. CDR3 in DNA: TGCGCCAGCAGCTTGTTGGGGGGCTCCTACAATGAGCAGTTCTTC. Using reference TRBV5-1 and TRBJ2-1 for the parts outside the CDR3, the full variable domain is KAGVTQTPRYLIKTRGQQVTLSCSPISGHRSVSWYQQTPGQGLQFLFEYFSETQRNKGNFPGRFSGRQFSNSRSEMNVSTLELGDSALYLCASSLLGGSYNEQFFGPGTRLTVL.

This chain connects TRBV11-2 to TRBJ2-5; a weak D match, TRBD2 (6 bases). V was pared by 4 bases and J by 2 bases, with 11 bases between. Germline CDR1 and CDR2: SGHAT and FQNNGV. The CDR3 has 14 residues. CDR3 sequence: CASSSSSAQETQYF. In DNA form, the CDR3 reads TGTGCCAGCAGCTCCTCTAGCGCGCAAGAGACCCAGTACTTC.

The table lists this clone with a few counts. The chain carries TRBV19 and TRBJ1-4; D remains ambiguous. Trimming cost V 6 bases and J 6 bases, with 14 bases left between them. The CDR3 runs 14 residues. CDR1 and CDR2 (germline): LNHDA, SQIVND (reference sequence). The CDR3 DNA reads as TGTGCCAGTAGCGTCCAGCGGGAAGATGAAAAACTGTTTTTT. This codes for CASSVQREDEKLFF.

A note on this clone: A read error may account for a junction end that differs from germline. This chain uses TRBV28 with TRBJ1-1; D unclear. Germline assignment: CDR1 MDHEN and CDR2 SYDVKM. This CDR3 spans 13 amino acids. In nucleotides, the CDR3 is TGTACCAGCAGTTTTTCAGAATACACTGAAGCTTTCTTT. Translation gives CTSSFSEYTEAFF.